Below, one T cell receptor beta chain is given with its context. No antigen is known for it. This entry is derived from a study of T cell responses to AZD1222 COVID-19 vaccine. About the research overall: Samples with a second dose at about 4 or about 12 weeks were pooled together. Study-wide points: White British donors predominated, females outnumbered males, and clonal diversity was possibly underestimated. Samples come after the peak T cell response, not at day 14. Only five to seven AZD1222 recipients tested seropositive at baseline.

Only in-frame clones appear in the TCRdb table, and some are missing; sequencing was by immunoSEQ multiplex PCR. The table records about 120,000 clones, 70% to 90% of them present only once. Here the sequenced sample was peripheral blood, taken on day 0 of AZD1222 vaccination. This receptor was obtained from an adult in good health.

The CDR3 sequence is CAWSLQGGGVGNQPQHF. DNA of the CDR3: TGTGCCTGGAGTTTACAGGGAGGGGGGGTTGGCAATCAGCCCCAGCATTTT. The rearrangement links TRBV30 to TRBJ1-5; the D gene is possibly TRBD1 (6 bases). The CDR3 runs 17 residues. CDR1 GTSNPN and CDR2 SVGIG come from the germline V gene (reference sequence). The V end lost 2 bases, the J end lost 2 bases, and 19 bases lay between the germline ends.